This T cell receptor delta chain was documented in a study of Vδ1+ human thymocytes. General study points: Unlike peripheral blood Vdelta1+ controls, thymic delta-chain sequences included 20% to 25% Vdelta2 and few Vdelta3. Highly polyclonal TRG and TRD repertoires with Gaussian CDR3 length distributions appeared in thymus.

Extracted RNA was reverse transcribed into cDNA. Pooled V-gene forward primers with one constant-region reverse primer generated the CDR3 amplicons by multiplex PCR. TCRdb reprocessed the multiplex PCR reads using CATT. The sample lists roughly 50,000 delta-chain clones; more than 15% were seen once. Alphabeta T cells were depleted, then CD3+ Vdelta1+ Vdelta2- thymocytes were FACS-sorted. This clone was counted a few times. Its antigen is as yet unknown. The CDR3 runs 19 residues. CDR1 and CDR2 (germline): TSWWSYY, QGS. With 1 base clipped from V and 0 bases from J, the junction kept 13 bases outside the gene matches.

The rearrangement uses TRDV1 and TRDJ1, with 8 bases identical to TRDD3. What was sequenced was Vdelta1+ gamma-delta thymocytes from the thymus. Subset specified: FACS-sorted CD3+ TCRalphabeta- TCRVdelta1+ TCRVdelta2- thymocytes. This clonotype was sampled from a boy in the first two years of life who had congenital heart surgery. DNA for the CDR3: TGTGCTCTTGGGGAACGCTACGACTGGGGGCTTATTTACACCGATAAACTCATCTTT. Protein product: CALGERYDWGLIYTDKLIF.